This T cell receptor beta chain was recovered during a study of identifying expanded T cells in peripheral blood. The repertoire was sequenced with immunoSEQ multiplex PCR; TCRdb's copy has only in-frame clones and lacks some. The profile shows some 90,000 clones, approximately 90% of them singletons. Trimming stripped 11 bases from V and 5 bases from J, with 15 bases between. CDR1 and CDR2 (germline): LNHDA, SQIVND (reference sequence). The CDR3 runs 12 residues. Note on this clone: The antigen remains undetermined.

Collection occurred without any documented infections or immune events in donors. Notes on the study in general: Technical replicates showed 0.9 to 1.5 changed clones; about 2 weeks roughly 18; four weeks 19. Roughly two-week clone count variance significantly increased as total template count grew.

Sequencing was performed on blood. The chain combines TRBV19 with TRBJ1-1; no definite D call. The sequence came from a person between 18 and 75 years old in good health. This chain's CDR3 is CAVRWGSTEAFF. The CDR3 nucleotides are TGTGCCGTTAGATGGGGTTCGACTGAAGCTTTCTTT.